The text below deals with one T cell receptor beta chain. TCRdb's table, derived via immunoSEQ multiplex PCR, lists solely in-frame clones and lacks some. The sample holds a few million clones, 85% to 95% seen once. This entry belongs to a study of shared clonotypes between healthy human individuals. CDR1 MDHEN and CDR2 SYDVKM come from the germline V gene. V shed 7 bases and J shed 8 bases, with 14 bases lying between them. This CDR3 spans 13 amino acids. The receptor was derived from a man aged 18 to 29 in good health. Some clones in this sample may be carry-over from other donors' samples. V is TRBV28 and J is TRBJ2-2; D is ambiguous. Input material: naive CD4+ T cells from PBMCs. Stated subset: CD45RA+ positively selected. The chain's CDR3 is CASTTRAFGELFF. CDR3 sequence (DNA): TGTGCCAGCACCACCCGGGCGTTTGGGGAGCTGTTTTTT.